Listed here are 26 T cell receptor beta chains from one sample, sequenced in a study of T cells in Graves' hyperthyroidism and ophthalmopathy. RNA transcripts yielded amplified TCR beta CDR3 regions. Using the HTBI primer set, a first-round RT-PCR was run on the TCR CDR3. Via MiXCR, TCRdb re-called the multiplex PCR reads, giving one row per CDR3 protein. Of approximately 640,000 distinct CDR3 sequences in the sample, nearly 45% are singletons; the top ten hold under 8%. The sample consisted of peripheral blood or thyroid tissue (not recorded which). The receptor set was obtained from an adult man with Graves' disease, either hyperthyroidism or ophthalmopathy (not recorded which).

In its sample, this clonotype was seen once. CDR3 nucleotide sequence: TGTGCCAGCGCTAGGTCAGGGAGAAACACTGAAGCTTTCTTT. Protein: CASARSGRNTEAFF. This chain uses TRBV6-1 with TRBJ1-1; possibly TRBD1 for D (5 bases). The CDR3 loop spans 14 amino acids. Trimming cost V 8 bases and J 2 bases, with 15 bases left between them. Germline CDR1 is MNHNS and CDR2 is SASEGT.

This clonotype has ten or more counts. V gene TRBV10-2 combines with J gene TRBJ1-1; D may be TRBD1 (5 bases). V was shortened by 3 bases and J by 3 bases, with 8 bases between the two germline ends. Germline lookup yields CDR1 WSHSY and CDR2 SAAADI. The CDR3 runs to 13 residues. DNA of the CDR3: TGCGCCAGCAGTGACAGGGCTTACACTGAAGCTTTCTTT. Translation: CASSDRAYTEAFF.

This clonotype was seen a few times. The CDR3 loop reads CSARVTDNEKLFF. The CDR3 DNA follows: TGCAGTGCTAGAGTTACAGATAATGAAAAACTGTTTTTT. The chain uses TRBV20-1 and TRBJ1-4; D ambiguous. V lost 1 base and J 4 bases, leaving 7 bases between the germline ends. The CDR3 is 13 residues long. Germline lookup yields CDR1 DFQATT and CDR2 SNEGSKA (reference sequence).

The chain carries TRBV7-2 and TRBJ2-2, with D tentatively TRBD1 or TRBD2 (5 bases each). V lost 6 bases to trimming and J lost 6 bases, with 17 bases between them. Germline V gene data show CDR1 as SGHTA and CDR2 as FQGNSA. The CDR3 has 15 amino acids. The CDR3 DNA follows: TGTGCCAGCAGAGGGAGCAGGGCGGTTCCCGGGGAGCTGTTTTTT. Translation: CASRGSRAVPGELFF.

The gene calls are TRBV25-1 and TRBJ1-1; TRBD1 might be the D (5 bases). Per the germline V gene, CDR1 is MGHDK and CDR2 is SYGVNS. This CDR3 is 16 amino acids long. Deletions cut 4 bases from V and 4 bases from J, with 19 bases between. DNA of the CDR3: TGTGCCAGCAGTGCTGCCCTCGGACAATCGATCACTGAAGCTTTCTTT. This translates into CASSAALGQSITEAFF.

The genes are TRBV20-1 and TRBJ2-7; either TRBD1 or TRBD2 may fit D (5 bases each). The germline V and J ends were trimmed by 0 bases and 3 bases, with 15 bases remaining between them. Germline V gene data show CDR1 as DFQATT and CDR2 as SNEGSKA (reference sequence). This CDR3 comprises 15 residues. The CDR3 nucleotides are TGCAGTGCTAGAGACGATAGGGGACGGCACTACGAGCAGTACTTC. It yields the protein CSARDDRGRHYEQYF.

The V and J genes are TRBV2 and TRBJ1-2; unclear D gene. The CDR3 totals 11 residues. Germline CDR1 SNHLY, CDR2 FYNNEI. V gave up 8 bases and J gave up 3 bases, with 7 bases separating them. Here the CDR3 DNA reads TGTGCCAGCTGGCGGGACTATGGCTACACCTTC. Its protein product is CASWRDYGYTF. Full variable domain (remainder filled in from reference TRBV2 and TRBJ1-2): EPEVTQTPSHQVTQMGQEVILRCVPISNHLYFYWYRQILGQKVEFLVSFYNNEISEKSEIFDDQFSVERPDGSNFTLKIRSTKLEDSAMYFCASWRDYGYTFGSGTRLTVV.

This chain uses TRBV7-9 with TRBJ1-6, with a possible D match to TRBD1 (5 bases). The CDR3 covers 17 residues. V was shortened by 3 bases and J by 7 bases, with 19 bases between the two germline ends. Germline-derived CDR1 and CDR2 are SEHNR and FQNEAQ (reference sequence). The CDR3 nucleotides are TGTGCCAGCAGCTTCCCGACGACAGAGGGCGTGAATTCACCCCTCCACTTT. Protein product: CASSFPTTEGVNSPLHF.

This clonotype was seen only a few times. The chain links TRBV6-5 to TRBJ1-4; D unresolved. The V and J ends lost 1 base and 0 bases respectively, with 9 bases between them. This CDR3 is 16 amino acids long. Per germline, CDR1 MNHEY and CDR2 SVGAGI. In nucleotides, the CDR3 is TGTGCCAGCAGTTACTACCCCCGGGCAACTAATGAAAAACTGTTTTTT. As protein: CASSYYPRATNEKLFF.

This clonotype has more than one count but fewer than ten. The chain couples TRBV20-1 to TRBJ1-1; D not resolved. Deletions cut 0 bases from V and 5 bases from J, with 10 bases between. This CDR3 is 13 amino acids long. CDR1 is DFQATT and CDR2 is SNEGSKA in the germline V gene (reference sequence). CDR3 sequence (DNA): TGCAGTGCTAGAGACATGGGGTGGACTGAAGCTTTCTTT. It encodes CSARDMGWTEAFF.

This clonotype was detected ten times or more. The V and J genes are TRBV20-1 and TRBJ1-3, with D possibly being TRBD1 (6 bases). CDR1 and CDR2 from the germline V gene are DFQATT and SNEGSKA (reference sequence). The CDR3 loop spans 14 amino acids. The ends were cut back, 3 bases at V and 8 bases at J, with 17 bases in the middle. The CDR3 protein is CSASPDRRPDTIYF. The CDR3 region has the DNA TGCAGTGCTAGCCCGGACAGAAGGCCGGACACCATATATTTT.

This clonotype was found a few times. The J gene is TRBJ2-2, the V gene TRBV20-1, with D possibly TRBD1 on 5 matching bases. This CDR3 is built from 14 residues. The V gene lost 3 bases and the J gene lost 5 bases, with 13 bases spanning the gap. Germline CDR1 DFQATT, CDR2 SNEGSKA (reference sequence). The CDR3 DNA is TGCAGTGCTAGTGATCTAGGGGTAACCGGGGAGCTGTTTTTT. Encoded protein: CSASDLGVTGELFF.

The rearrangement joins TRBV7-3 to TRBJ1-2, with 10 bases matching TRBD1. This CDR3 is 14 amino acids long. V lost 5 bases and J lost 10; bases outside the gene matches: 10. Per germline, CDR1 SGHTA and CDR2 FQGTGA. The CDR3 DNA follows: TGTGCCAGCAGCCGACCCCGGGACAGGGGACTCTACACCTTC. Protein sequence: CASSRPRDRGLYTF.

The V gene is TRBV15, the J gene TRBJ2-2; 13 bases fit TRBD2. Germline V lookup: CDR1 LNHNV, CDR2 YYDKDF (reference sequence). Losses at the gene ends were 0 bases for V and 6 bases for J; bases not matched to a gene: 4. The CDR3 loop spans 17 amino acids. Here the CDR3 DNA reads TGTGCCACCAGCAGAGAAAGAACTAGCGGGAGGGCCGGGGAGCTGTTTTTT. Translation gives CATSRERTSGRAGELFF.

The chain links TRBV7-9 to TRBJ2-5; D possibly corresponds to TRBD2 (5 bases). Germline V gene sequence: CDR1 SEHNR, CDR2 FQNEAQ (reference sequence). V was clipped by 5 bases and J by 7 bases, with 11 bases between them. The CDR3 extends over 12 amino acids. This chain's CDR3 is CASSRGIGTQYF. The CDR3 DNA reads TGTGCCAGCAGCCGGGGAATCGGGACCCAGTACTTC.

The chain has TRBV25-1 and TRBJ1-6; D unresolved. Trimming took 2 bases from V and 7 from J, leaving 6 bases between them. The CDR3 consists of 13 residues. Per germline, CDR1 MGHDK and CDR2 SYGVNS. This CDR3 reads CASSELPNSPLHF. CDR3 in DNA: TGTGCCAGCAGTGAACTGCCGAATTCACCCCTCCACTTT.

A note on this clonotype: One end of the junction does not line up with germline, which may come from a read error. This rearrangement joins TRBV7-9 to TRBJ2-7; tentatively, D is TRBD1 or TRBD2 (5 bases each). Germline V gene data show CDR1 as SEHNR and CDR2 as FQNEAQ (reference sequence). CDR3 length equals 14 residues. CDR3 in amino acids: CASSLEGNTGELYF. CDR3 sequence (DNA): TGTGCCAGCAGCTTAGAGGGGAACACCGGGGAGCTGTACTTC.

The J gene is TRBJ2-5, the V gene TRBV5-1; TRBD1 might be the D (6 bases). The germline V gene encodes CDR1 SGHRS and CDR2 YFSETQ. The CDR3 is 15 amino acids. V gave up 0 bases and J gave up 3 bases, with 12 bases separating them. CDR3 DNA sequence: TGCGCCAGCAGCTTGGCAGGGGCCCGCGAAGAGACCCAGTACTTC. As protein: CASSLAGAREETQYF.

This clonotype was detected only a few times. This chain uses TRBV7-8 with TRBJ2-7, with D possibly TRBD1 on 5 matching bases. Trimming took off 5 bases at V and 5 bases at J, with 19 bases between the two ends. The CDR3 loop spans 15 amino acids. CDR1 and CDR2 (germline): SGHVS, FQNEAQ. The DNA of the CDR3 is TGTGCCAGCAGCCGCACCCAGGGCACCCAAGACGAGCAGTACTTC. It yields the protein CASSRTQGTQDEQYF.

This clonotype was observed a handful of times. The chain joins TRBV5-1 to TRBJ1-1; D ambiguous. The CDR3 runs to 14 residues. Germline lookup yields CDR1 SGHRS and CDR2 YFSETQ. Trimming shortened V by 4 bases and J by 2 bases, and 12 bases separated the two germline ends. The chain's CDR3 is CASSTGRVNTEAFF. The CDR3 bases are TGCGCCAGCAGCACGGGAAGGGTAAACACTGAAGCTTTCTTT.

The genes are TRBV10-2 and TRBJ1-1, with a possible D match to TRBD1 (5 bases). Germline V CDR1 and CDR2: WSHSY, SAAADI. Trimming took off 7 bases at V and 4 bases at J, with 16 bases between the two ends. The CDR3 runs to 14 residues. The DNA for the CDR3 is TGCGCCAGCACCGTGGCGGGGGAAGCCACTGAAGCTTTCTTT. It yields the protein CASTVAGEATEAFF.

The chain combines TRBV9 with TRBJ1-6; D uncertain. Germline V gene lookup returns CDR1 SGDLS and CDR2 YYNGEE. The CDR3 has 13 residues. V gave up 0 bases and J gave up 6 bases, with 4 bases separating them. This CDR3 reads CASSVETNSPLHF. The CDR3 DNA sequence: TGTGCCAGCAGCGTAGAGACTAATTCACCCCTCCACTTT.

This clonotype was detected many times. The chain carries TRBV7-2 and TRBJ2-7; D remains ambiguous. This CDR3 spans 12 amino acids. Trimming shortened V by 5 bases and J by 5 bases, and 10 bases separated the two germline ends. Germline V CDR1 and CDR2: SGHTA, FQGNSA. CDR3 in amino acids: CASSPQAHEQYF. The CDR3 region has the DNA TGTGCCAGCAGCCCCCAGGCCCACGAGCAGTACTTC.

V usage is TRBV19 and J usage is TRBJ1-3; D remains unclear. The V and J ends lost 10 bases and 0 bases respectively, with 13 bases between them. Germline V gene lookup returns CDR1 LNHDA and CDR2 SQIVND (reference sequence). This CDR3 is built from 14 residues. The CDR3 DNA is TGTGCCACACGATCGAGAGGCTCTGGAAACACCATATATTTT. As protein: CATRSRGSGNTIYF.

There are many counts of this clonotype. The CDR3 spells CATYDSINYGYTF. For the CDR3, the DNA is TGTGCCACCTACGACAGTATTAACTATGGCTACACCTTC. J is TRBJ1-2 and V is TRBV10-3, with D perhaps matching TRBD1 (5 bases). Germline CDR1 is ENHRY and CDR2 is SYGVKD. Trimming removed 10 bases at V and 1 base at J, with 13 bases between. The CDR3 loop spans 13 amino acids.

This chain joins TRBV15 and TRBJ1-5, with 7 bases lining up with TRBD1. The CDR3 totals 15 residues. V gave up 3 bases and J gave up 6 bases; unmatched junction bases: 8. The germline V gene encodes CDR1 LNHNV and CDR2 YYDKDF (reference sequence). The CDR3 sequence is CATSRGTGVGQPQHF. Written as DNA, the CDR3 is TGTGCCACCAGCAGGGGAACAGGGGTTGGTCAGCCCCAGCATTTT.